Below, 29 T cell receptor beta chains from the same sample are listed, as sequenced in a study of blood T cell repertoires in COVID-19 (TCRdb year 2020). Receptor libraries were prepared by the immunoSEQ multiplex PCR assay. TCRdb holds this immuneACCESS table with in-frame rearrangements only. Some clones are missing; in checked studies, unresolved V genes explain under half, and the rest has no known cause. The sample table shows 100,000 or so clones, and approximately 93% are seen once. The ten largest clones add up to roughly 2.1% of the sample. Sequences were obtained from peripheral blood. The receptor source for this set is a man aged 50-59 years with active COVID-19.

CDR3 coding DNA: TGTGCCAGCAGGGCTAGCGGGGGCTCCTACAATGAGCAGTTCTTC. It specifies CASRASGGSYNEQFF. The genes are TRBV6-5 and TRBJ2-1; TRBD2 matches at 10 bases. With 6 bases clipped from V and 0 bases from J, the junction kept 2 bases outside the gene matches. This CDR3 is built from 15 residues. Germline values: CDR1 MNHEY, CDR2 SVGAGI.

The chain joins TRBV5-5 to TRBJ1-5; D is unclear. Trimming cost V 6 bases and J 6 bases, with 19 bases left between them. This CDR3 has 15 amino acids. Per germline, CDR1 SGHKS and CDR2 YYEKEE (reference sequence). DNA for the CDR3: TGTGCCAGCAACCCAGCGGGCGCTCCGGGTCAGCCCCAGCATTTT. It is translated as CASNPAGAPGQPQHF.

This clone came up once. The chain carries TRBV19 and TRBJ1-5; 10 bases map to TRBD1. Germline CDR1 reads LNHDA; CDR2 reads SQIVND (reference sequence). The CDR3 loop spans 17 amino acids. V was pared by 1 base and J by 1 base, with 4 bases of the junction left unmatched. DNA of the CDR3: TGTGCCAGTAGTATAGGCGACAGGGGGCTGAGCAATCAGCCCCAGCATTTT. Its protein is CASSIGDRGLSNQPQHF.

This sequence joins TRBV19 and TRBJ1-6; a weak D match, TRBD1 (5 bases). Germline V gene sequence: CDR1 LNHDA, CDR2 SQIVND (reference sequence). The CDR3 length is 14 residues. Trimming shortened V by 6 bases and J by 7 bases, and 13 bases separated the two germline ends. CDR3 sequence reads: CASSETGFNSPLHF. The CDR3 region has the DNA TGTGCCAGTAGCGAAACAGGTTTCAATTCACCCCTCCACTTT. The variable domain in full, with the rest retrieved from reference TRBV19 and TRBJ1-6, is DGGITQSPKYLFRKEGQNVTLSCEQNLNHDAMYWYRQDPGQGLRLIYYSQIVNDFQKGDIAEGYSVSREKKESFPLTVTSAQKNPTAFYLCASSETGFNSPLHFGNGTRLTVT.

This clone was counted a few times. This sample includes further DNA sequences coding for the same CDR3. V gene TRBV5-1 combines with J gene TRBJ2-3; 10 nucleotides agree with TRBD2. The CDR3 is 16 residues long. Trimming removed 0 bases from V and 2 bases from J; junction bases left unmatched: 3. Germline V gene sequence: CDR1 SGHRS, CDR2 YFSETQ. The CDR3 is CASSLGGTSVTDTQYF. The CDR3 DNA is TGCGCCAGCAGCTTGGGGGGGACTAGCGTCACAGATACGCAGTATTTT.

The chain carries TRBV3-1 (or the pseudogene TRBV3-2) and TRBJ2-1, with unresolved D. Germline V gene sequence: CDR1 LGHDT, CDR2 YNNKEL (reference sequence). Trimming cost V 3 bases and J 9 bases, with 6 bases left between them. This CDR3 has 11 amino acids. Written as DNA, the CDR3 is TGTGCCAGCAGCCAGTCGGGTGAGCAGTTCTTC. This codes for CASSQSGEQFF.

The rearrangement joins TRBV10-1 to TRBJ2-5, with TRBD2 matching over 9 bases. V lost 3 bases and J lost 1; bases outside the gene matches: 6. The CDR3 sequence is 16 residues long. CDR1 and CDR2 (germline): WNHNN, SYGVQD (reference sequence). DNA of the CDR3: TGCGCCAGCAGTGAAATAGCGGGAGTACCCCAAGAGACCCAGTACTTC. As protein: CASSEIAGVPQETQYF.

The rearrangement uses TRBV18 and TRBJ2-5; possibly TRBD1 for D (5 bases). The CDR3 length is 13 residues. The germline gives CDR1 KGHSH, CDR2 LQKENI. V was shortened by 4 bases and J by 2 bases, with 8 bases between the two germline ends. The CDR3 sequence: CASSRQGQETQYF. The CDR3 DNA sequence: TGTGCCAGCTCACGGCAGGGACAAGAGACCCAGTACTTC.

The J gene is TRBJ2-7, the V gene TRBV5-8, with D tentatively TRBD1 (6 bases). This CDR3 is 14 amino acids long. CDR1 and CDR2 (germline): SGHTS, YDEGEE. Trimming left V 4 bases short and J 3 bases short, with 14 bases between. The CDR3 is CASSQDRFFYEQYV. CDR3 bases: TGTGCCAGCAGCCAGGACAGATTCTTCTACGAGCAGTACGTC.

The CDR3 nucleotides read TGCGCCAGCAGCTCTGGACAGGGAGGGGGCACAGATACGCAGTATTTT. Amino acid sequence: CASSSGQGGGTDTQYF. This sequence joins TRBV5-1 and TRBJ2-3, with a tentative D call TRBD1 (8 bases). The CDR3 is 16 residues long. Germline V lookup: CDR1 SGHRS, CDR2 YFSETQ. Trimming stripped 3 bases from V and 1 base from J, with 15 bases between.

The chain joins TRBV6-6 to TRBJ1-5; no definite D call. Germline V gene sequence: CDR1 MNHNY, CDR2 SVGAGI (reference sequence). The V gene lost 6 bases and the J gene lost 5 bases, with 14 bases spanning the gap. The CDR3 is made up of 14 amino acids. CDR3 region: CASRTPEPYQPQHF. Written as DNA, the CDR3 is TGTGCCAGCAGAACCCCCGAGCCCTATCAGCCCCAGCATTTT.

V usage is TRBV10-1 and J usage is TRBJ2-1; TRBD2 matches 8 bases. CDR1 and CDR2 from the germline V gene are WNHNN and SYGVQD (reference sequence). This CDR3 comprises 16 residues. V was pared by 0 bases and J by 2 bases, with 3 bases of the junction left unmatched. In DNA, the CDR3 is TGCGCCAGCAGTGAGTCGATAGCGGGGCCCTACAATGAGCAGTTCTTC. Encoded protein: CASSESIAGPYNEQFF.

This chain joins TRBV29-1 and TRBJ1-3, with D unresolved. The CDR3 sequence is 15 residues long. Germline V gene data show CDR1 as SQVTM and CDR2 as ANQGSEA. V lost 4 bases and J lost 1, with 14 bases in between. CDR3 sequence reads: CSVVRSGLSGNTIYF. Written as DNA, the CDR3 is TGCAGCGTTGTGAGATCGGGGTTATCTGGAAACACCATATATTTT.

The chain uses TRBV21-1 and TRBJ2-3; whether TRBD1, the table's D call, matches the DNA was not checked. TRBV21-1 is termed a pseudogene. CDR3 size: 17 residues. The DNA for the CDR3 is TGTGCCAGCAGCAAACAAACAGGTCGCTTAGTCAAAGATACGCAGTATTTT. Protein product: CASSKQTGRLVKDTQYF.

The chain employs TRBV10-2 and TRBJ1-2, with 9 bases that match TRBD1. The CDR3 is 17 amino acids. Germline values: CDR1 WSHSY, CDR2 SAAADI. Trimming cost V 5 bases and J 6 bases; bases outside gene matches: 16. This chain's CDR3 is CASSIGNLRDRVNGYTF. In DNA, the CDR3 is TGCGCCAGCAGTATTGGAAATTTGCGGGACAGGGTTAATGGCTACACCTTC.

The chain links TRBV19 to TRBJ2-7; D is unresolved. The CDR3 totals 15 residues. V lost 0 bases and J 6 bases, leaving 15 bases between the germline ends. The V gene's germline CDR1 is LNHDA and CDR2 SQIVND (reference sequence). The CDR3 coding sequence is TGTGCCAGTAGTATAGATCGAACACGAACCCGCGAGCAGTACTTC. Translating gives CASSIDRTRTREQYF.

This chain links TRBV7-2 with TRBJ2-3; the match to TRBD2 covers 14 bases. Germline V gene sequence: CDR1 SGHTA, CDR2 FQGNSA. This CDR3 region has 17 residues. V shed 3 bases and J 8 bases; nucleotides not matched to a gene: 10. The CDR3 DNA is TGTGCCAGCAGCTTCCTTATGACTAGCGGGAGGGCCCCTACGCAGTATTTT. Protein product: CASSFLMTSGRAPTQYF.

The J gene is TRBJ2-3, the V gene TRBV24-1; 8 bases match TRBD2. This CDR3 comprises 16 residues. The germline gives CDR1 KGHDR, CDR2 SFDVKD. Unmatched junction bases numbered 6, after V lost 3 bases and J lost 2 bases. The CDR3 sequence is CATSDPGLGYTDTQYF. Written as DNA, the CDR3 is TGTGCCACCAGTGATCCGGGACTAGGGTACACAGATACGCAGTATTTT.

The chain is built from TRBV7-9 and TRBJ2-1; 10 positions match TRBD2. V gave up 5 bases and J gave up 9 bases; unmatched junction bases: 7. The CDR3 is 14 residues long. The germline V gene encodes CDR1 SEHNR and CDR2 FQNEAQ (reference sequence). CDR3 nucleotide sequence: TGTGCCAGCAGCCGACCGGGACTAGCGATTGAGCAGTTCTTC. Translation gives CASSRPGLAIEQFF.

This clone was counted once. Different DNA sequences within this sample yield the same CDR3. The chain carries TRBV21-1 and TRBJ1-5; the D call TRBD1 from the table was never checked on the DNA. TRBV21-1 is listed as a pseudogene. The CDR3 covers 15 residues. CDR3 sequence: CASSMKGQGCQPQHF. The CDR3 DNA follows: TGTGCCAGCAGCATGAAGGGACAGGGTTGTCAGCCCCAGCATTTT.

The chain couples TRBV5-5 to TRBJ2-3; tentative D call: TRBD1 (5 bases). CDR1 is SGHKS and CDR2 is YYEKEE in the germline V gene (reference sequence). The CDR3 has 13 amino acids. V gave up 4 bases and J gave up 6 bases, with 12 bases separating them. CDR3 sequence: CASSVGLTDTQYF. CDR3 nucleotides: TGTGCCAGCAGCGTGGGGCTTACCGATACGCAGTATTTT.

The chain carries TRBV5-3 and TRBJ1-1, with 7 bases that match TRBD1. TRBV5-3 is assigned to the ORF class and has an uncertain function. This CDR3 is built from 15 residues. The V gene end was trimmed by 4 bases and the J gene end by 1 base; junction bases not matched to a gene: 7. Here the CDR3 reads CARSAVDRSNTEAFF. The CDR3 DNA sequence: TGTGCCAGAAGCGCAGTGGACAGGTCGAACACTGAAGCTTTCTTT.

This chain joins TRBV25-1 and TRBJ1-5; possible D gene TRBD1, 5 bases. The CDR3 length is 14 residues. V lost 6 bases, J lost 3 bases, and 12 bases lay in between. Germline V lookup: CDR1 MGHDK, CDR2 SYGVNS. The CDR3 DNA is TGTGCCAGCAGGGAAACAGGAACCAATCAGCCCCAGCATTTT. Its translation: CASRETGTNQPQHF.

V gene TRBV3-1 (or the pseudogene TRBV3-2) combines with J gene TRBJ1-2; TRBD1 agrees at 8 bases. The length of the CDR3 is 14 residues. Germline V lookup: CDR1 LGHDT, CDR2 YNNKEL (reference sequence). Trimming cost V 4 bases and J 7 bases; bases outside gene matches: 8. CDR3 in amino acids: CASSPPTGESGYTF. Written as DNA, the CDR3 is TGTGCCAGCAGCCCGCCGACAGGGGAGAGTGGCTACACCTTC.

The chain carries TRBV4-1 and TRBJ2-1; 9 bases align to TRBD2. This CDR3 comprises 15 residues. Germline CDR1 MGHRA, CDR2 YSYEKL. J lost 7 bases, V lost 1 base, and 5 bases had no gene match. CDR3 in DNA: TGCGCCAGCAGCCAAGTCCTAGCGGGGAAAAATGAGCAGTTCTTC. It is translated as CASSQVLAGKNEQFF.

The CDR3 nucleotides read TGTGCCAGCAGTGAATCAGGGTGGCAGCCCCAGCATTTT. This gives the protein CASSESGWQPQHF. The chain recombines TRBV6-4 with TRBJ1-5; a weak D match, TRBD1 (5 bases). CDR3 length: 13 residues. V shed 3 bases and J shed 7 bases, with 10 bases lying between them. Germline V gene lookup returns CDR1 MRHNA and CDR2 SNTAGT.

The V and J genes are TRBV7-2 and TRBJ2-3; maybe TRBD1 (6 bases). This CDR3 contains 14 residues. Germline-derived CDR1 and CDR2 are SGHTA and FQGNSA. V shed 6 bases and J shed 0 bases, with 10 bases lying between them. In nucleotides, the CDR3 is TGTGCCAGCAGATGGGGGCGTAGCACAGATACGCAGTATTTT. Translation: CASRWGRSTDTQYF.

The table lists this clone with a count of one. The V gene is TRBV13, the J gene TRBJ1-2; TRBD1 aligns across 12 bases. The CDR3 covers 16 residues. Germline CDR1 PRHDT, CDR2 FYEKMQ (reference sequence). V lost 4 bases and J lost 7; bases outside the gene matches: 10. The CDR3 DNA follows: TGTGCCAGCAGCTGGGACAGGGGGCGCCCCTCGGTTGGCTACACCTTC. Its protein product is CASSWDRGRPSVGYTF.

The rearrangement uses TRBV16 and TRBJ2-3; no firm D call. Germline values: CDR1 KGHSY, CDR2 FQNENV. The CDR3 consists of 15 residues. V was shortened by 2 bases and J by 4 bases, with 13 bases between the two germline ends. CDR3: CASSQRGTRADTQYF. The CDR3 region has the DNA TGTGCCAGCAGCCAACGAGGTACGCGTGCAGATACGCAGTATTTT.